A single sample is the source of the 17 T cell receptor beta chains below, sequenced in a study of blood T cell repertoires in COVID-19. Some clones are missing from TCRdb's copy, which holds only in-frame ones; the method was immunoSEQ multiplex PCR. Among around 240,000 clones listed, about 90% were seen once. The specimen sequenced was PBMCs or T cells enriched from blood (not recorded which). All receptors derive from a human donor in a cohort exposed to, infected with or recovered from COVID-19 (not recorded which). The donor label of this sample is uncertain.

This chain's CDR3 is CASSQSVPPRNEQFF. The CDR3 nucleotides are TGCGCCAGCAGTCAATCCGTCCCCCCCCGCAATGAGCAGTTCTTC. The chain uses TRBV23-1 and TRBJ2-1; no firm D call. TRBV23-1 is an ORF for which the function is uncertain. The CDR3 length is 15 residues. Trimming removed 0 bases from V and 6 bases from J, with 12 bases in between.

DNA for the CDR3: TGTGCCTGGAGTGCAGGGGGCCGGAACACTGAAGCTTTCTTT. Translation gives CAWSAGGRNTEAFF. The gene calls are TRBV30 and TRBJ1-1; 8 bases map to TRBD1. After removal of 1 base from V and 1 base from J, the junction contained 2 bases not matched to a gene. Germline CDR1 and CDR2: GTSNPN and SVGIG (reference sequence). This CDR3 is 14 amino acids long.

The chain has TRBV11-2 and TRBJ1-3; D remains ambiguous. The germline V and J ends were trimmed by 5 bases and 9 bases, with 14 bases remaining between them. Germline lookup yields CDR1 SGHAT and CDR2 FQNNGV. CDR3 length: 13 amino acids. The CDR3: CASSPRTLSTIYF. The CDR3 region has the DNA TGTGCCAGCAGCCCCCGAACGCTTAGCACCATATATTTT.

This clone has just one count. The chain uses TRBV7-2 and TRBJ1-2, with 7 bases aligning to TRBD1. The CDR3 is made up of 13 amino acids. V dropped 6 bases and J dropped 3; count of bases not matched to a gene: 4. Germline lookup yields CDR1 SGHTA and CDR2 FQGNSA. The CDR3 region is CASSPDRDYGYTF. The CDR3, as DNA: TGTGCCAGCAGTCCTGACAGGGACTATGGCTACACCTTC. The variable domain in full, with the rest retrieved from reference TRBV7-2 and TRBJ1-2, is GAGVSQSPSNKVTEKGKDVELRCDPISGHTALYWYRQSLGQGLEFLIYFQGNSAPDKSGLPSDRFSAERTGGSVSTLTIQRTQQEDSAVYLCASSPDRDYGYTFGSGTRLTVV.

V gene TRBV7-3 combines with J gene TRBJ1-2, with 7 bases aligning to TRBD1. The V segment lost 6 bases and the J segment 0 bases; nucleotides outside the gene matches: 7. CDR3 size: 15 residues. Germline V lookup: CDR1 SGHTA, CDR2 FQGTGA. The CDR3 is CASREPGQTNYGYTF. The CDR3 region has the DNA TGTGCCAGCAGGGAACCGGGACAGACTAACTATGGCTACACCTTC.

CDR3 in amino acids: CASSLGQFSYNEQFF. CDR3 DNA sequence: TGCGCCAGCAGCCTAGGACAGTTCTCCTACAATGAGCAGTTCTTC. The chain employs TRBV4-1 and TRBJ2-1, with D possibly TRBD1 on 6 matching bases. The V gene's germline CDR1 is MGHRA and CDR2 YSYEKL. The V end was cut by 4 bases, the J end by 0 bases, with 10 bases between. The CDR3 length is 15 residues.

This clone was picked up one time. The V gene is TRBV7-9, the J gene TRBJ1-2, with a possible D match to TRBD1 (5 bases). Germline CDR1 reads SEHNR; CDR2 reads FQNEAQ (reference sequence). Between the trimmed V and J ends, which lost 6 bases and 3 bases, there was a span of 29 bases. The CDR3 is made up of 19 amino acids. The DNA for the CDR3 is TGTGCCAGCAGGGAATCCGGGACGGAGGGAGATGGCGGCTACTATGGCTACACCTTC. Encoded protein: CASRESGTEGDGGYYGYTF. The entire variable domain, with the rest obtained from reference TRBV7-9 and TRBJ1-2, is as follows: DTGVSQNPRHKITKRGQNVTFRCDPISEHNRLYWYRQTLGQGPEFLTYFQNEAQLEKSRLLSDRFSAERPKGSFSTLEIQRTEQGDSAMYLCASRESGTEGDGGYYGYTFGSGTRLTVV.

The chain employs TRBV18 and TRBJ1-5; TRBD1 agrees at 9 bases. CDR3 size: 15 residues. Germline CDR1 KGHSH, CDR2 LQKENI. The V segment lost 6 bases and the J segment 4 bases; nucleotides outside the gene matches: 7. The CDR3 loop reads CASSLDRGLNQPQHF. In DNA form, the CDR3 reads TGTGCCAGCTCCCTTGACAGGGGGTTGAATCAGCCCCAGCATTTT.

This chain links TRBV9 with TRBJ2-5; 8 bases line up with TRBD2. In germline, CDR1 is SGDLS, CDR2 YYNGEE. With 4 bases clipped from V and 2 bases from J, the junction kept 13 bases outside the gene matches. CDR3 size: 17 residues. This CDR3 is CASSPPYSRGAQETQYF. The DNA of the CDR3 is TGTGCCAGCAGCCCCCCGTACTCGCGGGGGGCGCAAGAGACCCAGTACTTC.

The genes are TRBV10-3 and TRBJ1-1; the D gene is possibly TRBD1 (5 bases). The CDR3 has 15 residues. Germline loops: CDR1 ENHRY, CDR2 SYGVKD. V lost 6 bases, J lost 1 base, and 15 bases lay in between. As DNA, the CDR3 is TGTGCCATCAGCACCAGGGCGGGGGGGAACACTGAAGCTTTCTTT. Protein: CAISTRAGGNTEAFF.

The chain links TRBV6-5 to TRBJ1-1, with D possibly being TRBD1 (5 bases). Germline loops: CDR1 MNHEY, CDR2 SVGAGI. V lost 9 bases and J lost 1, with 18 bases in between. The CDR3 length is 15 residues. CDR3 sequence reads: CASPPHGAENTEAFF. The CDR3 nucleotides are TGTGCCAGTCCCCCGCATGGGGCAGAGAACACTGAAGCTTTCTTT.

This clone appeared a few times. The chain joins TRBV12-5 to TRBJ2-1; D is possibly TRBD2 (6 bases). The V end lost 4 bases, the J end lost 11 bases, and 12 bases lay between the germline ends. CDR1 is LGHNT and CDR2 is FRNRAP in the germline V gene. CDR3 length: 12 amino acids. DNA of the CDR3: TGTGCTAGTGGTTCGAGCGGGCACCAGCAGTTCTTC. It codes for CASGSSGHQQFF. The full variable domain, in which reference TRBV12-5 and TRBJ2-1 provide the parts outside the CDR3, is DARVTQTPRHKVTEMGQEVTMRCQPILGHNTVFWYRQTMMQGLELLAYFRNRAPLDDSGMPKDRFSAEMPDATLATLKIQPSEPRDSAVYFCASGSSGHQQFFGPGTRLTVL.

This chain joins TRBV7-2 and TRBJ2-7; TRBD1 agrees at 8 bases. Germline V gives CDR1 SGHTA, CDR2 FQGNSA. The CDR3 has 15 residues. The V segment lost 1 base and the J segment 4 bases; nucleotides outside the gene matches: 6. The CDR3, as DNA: TGTGCCAGCAGCTTAGTAGTGACAGGGGAATACGAGCAGTACTTC. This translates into CASSLVVTGEYEQYF.

The CDR3 protein is CASSEPRRNDRVRPLHF. The CDR3 DNA sequence: TGTGCCAGCAGTGAACCTAGGAGGAATGACCGGGTTCGACCCCTCCACTTT. The rearrangement uses TRBV2 and TRBJ1-6; no firm D call. CDR3 length: 17 amino acids. V gave up 2 bases and J gave up 12 bases, with 23 bases separating them. The germline CDR1 and CDR2 sequences are SNHLY and FYNNEI.

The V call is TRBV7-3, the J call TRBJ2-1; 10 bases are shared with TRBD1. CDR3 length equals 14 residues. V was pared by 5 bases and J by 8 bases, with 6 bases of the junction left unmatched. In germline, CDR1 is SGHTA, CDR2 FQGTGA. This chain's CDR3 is CASSQGTGVHEQFF. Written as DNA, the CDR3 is TGTGCCAGCAGCCAAGGGACAGGGGTGCATGAGCAGTTCTTC.

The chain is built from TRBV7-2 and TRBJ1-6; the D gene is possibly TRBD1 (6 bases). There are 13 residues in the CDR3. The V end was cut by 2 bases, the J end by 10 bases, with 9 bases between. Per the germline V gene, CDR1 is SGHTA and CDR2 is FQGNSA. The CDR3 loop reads CASSLIRGSPLHF. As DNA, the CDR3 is TGTGCCAGCAGCTTAATAAGGGGGTCACCCCTCCACTTT.

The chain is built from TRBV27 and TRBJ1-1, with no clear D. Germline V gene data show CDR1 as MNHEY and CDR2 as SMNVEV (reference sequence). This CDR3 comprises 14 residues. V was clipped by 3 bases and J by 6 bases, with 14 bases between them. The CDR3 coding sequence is TGTGCCAGCAGTTTGGGAGGGAAGAGCGCTGAAGCTTTCTTT. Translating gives CASSLGGKSAEAFF.